This T cell receptor (beta chain) was documented in a study of blood T cell repertoires in COVID-19. This CDR3 contains 19 residues. Losses at the gene ends were 3 bases for V and 3 bases for J; bases not matched to a gene: 7. Germline V lookup: CDR1 KGHDR, CDR2 SFDVKD. Original handling: Estimates of nucleated cell counts were drawn from the amplification of reference gene primers. Some clones are missing from TCRdb's copy, which holds only in-frame ones; the method was immunoSEQ multiplex PCR. V and J calls and clone size are as listed in that table; D and trimming were resolved from the DNA. Among tens of thousands of clones, about 83% were seen once, and the ten largest hold about 37%.

The origin of this receptor is a man aged 65 to 79 with acute or convalescent COVID-19. This chain joins TRBV24-1 and TRBJ2-1; 16 positions agree with TRBD2. Specimen: peripheral blood. Written as DNA, the CDR3 is TGTGCCACCAGTGATGCCGGGACTAGCGGGAGGGCCTTCTACAATGAGCAGTTCTTC. It encodes CATSDAGTSGRAFYNEQFF.